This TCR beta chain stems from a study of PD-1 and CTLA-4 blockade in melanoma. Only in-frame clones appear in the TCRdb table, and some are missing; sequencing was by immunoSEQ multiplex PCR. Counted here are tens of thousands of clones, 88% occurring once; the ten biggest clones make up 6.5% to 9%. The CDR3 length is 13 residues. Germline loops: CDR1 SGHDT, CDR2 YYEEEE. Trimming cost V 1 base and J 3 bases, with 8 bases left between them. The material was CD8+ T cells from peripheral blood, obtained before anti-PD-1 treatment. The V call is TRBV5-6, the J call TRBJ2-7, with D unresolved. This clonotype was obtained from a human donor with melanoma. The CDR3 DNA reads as TGTGCCAGCAGCTTGATGGTCGGCTACGAGCAGTACTTC. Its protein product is CASSLMVGYEQYF.